Each of the 19 T cell receptor beta chains below was sequenced from the same sample in a study of blood T cell repertoires in COVID-19. Some clones are missing from TCRdb's copy, which holds only in-frame ones; the method was immunoSEQ multiplex PCR. The table records 400,000 or so clones, 88% of them present only once. Sequencing used PBMCs or T cells enriched from blood (not recorded which). The receptors shown here come from a woman aged 40 to 50 with acute COVID-19.

The CDR3 DNA reads as TGTGCCAGCAGTTACTTGACAGGGAATGAAAAACTGTTTTTT. This codes for CASSYLTGNEKLFF. The genes are TRBV2 and TRBJ1-4; TRBD1 matches at 7 bases. The CDR3 runs 14 residues. V was clipped by 5 bases and J by 5 bases; unmatched bases: 5. Germline V gives CDR1 SNHLY, CDR2 FYNNEI.

The chain couples TRBV6-1 to TRBJ1-2, with D perhaps TRBD1 (6 bases). This CDR3 spans 14 amino acids. The germline gives CDR1 MNHNS, CDR2 SASEGT. V lost 5 bases and J lost 2, with 12 bases in between. CDR3 sequence: CASSYSTGNYGYTF. The CDR3 DNA is TGTGCCAGCAGTTATTCTACAGGGAACTATGGCTACACCTTC.

This chain connects TRBV11-2 to TRBJ1-2; possible D gene TRBD1, 6 bases. Germline CDR1 SGHAT, CDR2 FQNNGV. The CDR3 has 16 residues. Trimming stripped 0 bases from V and 7 bases from J, with 18 bases between. CDR3 in amino acids: CASSLDLRGGRLGYTF. CDR3 nucleotides: TGTGCCAGCAGCTTAGATCTCCGAGGGGGTCGGCTTGGCTACACCTTC.

The chain employs TRBV5-1 and TRBJ2-1; 14 positions match TRBD2. The germline V gene encodes CDR1 SGHRS and CDR2 YFSETQ. V trimming: 4 bases; J trimming: 7 bases; junction bases outside the gene matches: 4. This CDR3 comprises 15 residues. DNA for the CDR3: TGCGCCAGCAGCCCCAGGACTAGCGGGGGGAATGAGCAGTTCTTC. Translation gives CASSPRTSGGNEQFF.

The J gene is TRBJ2-2, the V gene TRBV30; D might be TRBD1 (7 bases). The CDR3 runs to 16 residues. Germline-derived CDR1 and CDR2 are GTSNPN and SVGIG (reference sequence). V was cut by 3 bases and J by 3 bases, with 17 bases left in between. CDR3 nucleotide sequence: TGTGCCTGGAGGCGTGGAGGAGGGGGCGACACCGGGGAGCTGTTTTTT. Translation: CAWRRGGGGDTGELFF.

Details on this clone: The same CDR3 also results from other DNA sequences found in this sample. The chain joins TRBV15 to TRBJ1-5; the D is unclear. Germline V gene data show CDR1 as LNHNV and CDR2 as YYDKDF (reference sequence). V was cut by 3 bases and J by 3 bases, with 6 bases left in between. This CDR3 spans 13 amino acids. The CDR3 reads CATSRSPNQPQHF. DNA of the CDR3: TGTGCCACCAGCAGGAGTCCCAATCAGCCCCAGCATTTT.

The rearrangement joins TRBV4-1 to TRBJ1-1, with D hard to call. The CDR3 loop spans 14 amino acids. Per germline, CDR1 MGHRA and CDR2 YSYEKL. The germline V and J ends were trimmed by 4 bases and 1 base, with 10 bases remaining between them. The CDR3 DNA reads as TGCGCCAGCAGCCTAGGACTCACGAACACTGAAGCTTTCTTT. Translating gives CASSLGLTNTEAFF.

The genes are TRBV2 and TRBJ1-1; TRBD1 agrees at 8 bases. Trimming took 5 bases from V and 3 from J; bases not matched to a gene: 8. Germline assignment: CDR1 SNHLY and CDR2 FYNNEI. The CDR3 contains 15 residues. CDR3 coding DNA: TGTGCCAGCAGTCGGACAGGGACCCCGGACACTGAAGCTTTCTTT. Its protein product is CASSRTGTPDTEAFF.

The rearrangement links TRBV5-1 to TRBJ1-5; 9 bases fit TRBD1. With 3 bases clipped from V and 7 bases from J, the junction kept 14 bases outside the gene matches. Germline lookup yields CDR1 SGHRS and CDR2 YFSETQ. The CDR3 consists of 17 residues. The CDR3 is CASSYSPPGTGKQPQHF. The CDR3 DNA reads TGCGCCAGCAGCTACTCACCTCCCGGGACAGGGAAACAGCCCCAGCATTTT.

The chain recombines TRBV5-1 with TRBJ2-5, with TRBD2 matching 7 bases. CDR3 length equals 15 residues. V trimming: 4 bases; J trimming: 5 bases; junction bases outside the gene matches: 11. Germline CDR1 is SGHRS and CDR2 is YFSETQ. The CDR3 coding sequence is TGCGCCAGCAGCCCGGGGGGACCCTCTTCTGAGACCCAGTACTTC. Translating it yields CASSPGGPSSETQYF.

The V gene is TRBV7-9, the J gene TRBJ1-2; TRBD1 matches 7 bases. CDR1 is SEHNR, CDR2 FQNEAQ, per germline (reference sequence). The V segment lost 2 bases and the J segment 6 bases; nucleotides outside the gene matches: 12. The CDR3 is made up of 16 amino acids. CDR3 nucleotide sequence: TGTGCCAGCAGCTTAAACCGGGACAGATTGTCCCATGGCTACACCTTC. Its protein is CASSLNRDRLSHGYTF.

The chain links TRBV5-1 to TRBJ2-5; maybe TRBD1 (5 bases). This CDR3 spans 15 amino acids. V was clipped by 2 bases and J by 1 base, with 12 bases between them. The germline gives CDR1 SGHRS, CDR2 YFSETQ. The CDR3 here is CASSFREPFQETQYF. For the CDR3, the DNA is TGCGCCAGCAGCTTCAGGGAACCCTTCCAAGAGACCCAGTACTTC.

The rearrangement links TRBV9 to TRBJ1-1; possibly TRBD1 for D (5 bases). V was clipped by 4 bases and J by 1 base, with 11 bases between them. This CDR3 contains 14 residues. Germline CDR1 is SGDLS and CDR2 is YYNGEE. The CDR3 region has the DNA TGTGCCAGCAGCTCCGGGACTGGGAACACTGAAGCTTTCTTT. It is translated as CASSSGTGNTEAFF.

CDR3 sequence: CASSHPAGGRETQYF. CDR3 bases: TGTGCCAGCAGCCACCCAGCGGGGGGGAGGGAGACCCAGTACTTC. The genes are TRBV3-1 (or the pseudogene TRBV3-2) and TRBJ2-5; 10 bases agree with TRBD2. From germline, CDR1 is LGHDT and CDR2 YNNKEL (reference sequence). The V segment lost 3 bases and the J segment 5 bases; nucleotides outside the gene matches: 6. The CDR3 extends over 15 amino acids.

The chain employs TRBV30 and TRBJ2-1, with TRBD2 matching over 10 bases. From germline, CDR1 is GTSNPN and CDR2 SVGIG (reference sequence). The CDR3 totals 14 residues. After removal of 5 bases from V and 12 bases from J, the junction contained 13 bases not matched to a gene. The DNA for the CDR3 is TGTGCCTGGGGCGCCGGGACTAGCGTGGTGCGGCAGTTCTTC. Protein: CAWGAGTSVVRQFF.

The V and J genes are TRBV9 and TRBJ2-2, with 9 bases identical to TRBD1. This CDR3 has 13 amino acids. V lost 5 bases, J lost 6 bases, and 2 bases stayed unmatched. Germline V lookup: CDR1 SGDLS, CDR2 YYNGEE. The CDR3 is CASRTGGAGELFF. The DNA for the CDR3 is TGTGCCAGCAGGACAGGGGGGGCCGGGGAGCTGTTTTTT.

The V gene is TRBV5-1, the J gene TRBJ1-2, with D possibly TRBD1 on 5 matching bases. Deletions cut 0 bases from V and 7 bases from J, with 10 bases between. From germline, CDR1 is SGHRS and CDR2 YFSETQ. CDR3 length: 13 amino acids. This chain's CDR3 is CASSLAQGFGYTF. In DNA form, the CDR3 reads TGCGCCAGCAGCTTGGCCCAGGGTTTTGGCTACACCTTC. Drawing the rest from reference TRBV5-1 and TRBJ1-2, the complete variable domain is KAGVTQTPRYLIKTRGQQVTLSCSPISGHRSVSWYQQTPGQGLQFLFEYFSETQRNKGNFPGRFSGRQFSNSRSEMNVSTLELGDSALYLCASSLAQGFGYTFGSGTRLTVV.

V and J are TRBV5-5 and TRBJ2-3, with TRBD1 matching 8 bases. The germline CDR1 and CDR2 sequences are SGHKS and YYEKEE (reference sequence). The CDR3 totals 16 residues. V trimming: 1 base; J trimming: 5 bases; junction bases outside the gene matches: 9. In DNA form, the CDR3 reads TGTGCCAGCAGCTTGACCGGACAGGGTTGGGTAGATACGCAGTATTTT. Amino acids: CASSLTGQGWVDTQYF.

The chain has TRBV5-5 and TRBJ1-2; maybe TRBD1 (5 bases). V was shortened by 0 bases and J by 2 bases, with 11 bases between the two germline ends. Germline V gene data show CDR1 as SGHKS and CDR2 as YYEKEE (reference sequence). The CDR3 is made up of 15 amino acids. Here the CDR3 reads CASSLAGVPNYGYTF. For the CDR3, the DNA is TGTGCCAGCAGCTTGGCGGGGGTGCCCAACTATGGCTACACCTTC.